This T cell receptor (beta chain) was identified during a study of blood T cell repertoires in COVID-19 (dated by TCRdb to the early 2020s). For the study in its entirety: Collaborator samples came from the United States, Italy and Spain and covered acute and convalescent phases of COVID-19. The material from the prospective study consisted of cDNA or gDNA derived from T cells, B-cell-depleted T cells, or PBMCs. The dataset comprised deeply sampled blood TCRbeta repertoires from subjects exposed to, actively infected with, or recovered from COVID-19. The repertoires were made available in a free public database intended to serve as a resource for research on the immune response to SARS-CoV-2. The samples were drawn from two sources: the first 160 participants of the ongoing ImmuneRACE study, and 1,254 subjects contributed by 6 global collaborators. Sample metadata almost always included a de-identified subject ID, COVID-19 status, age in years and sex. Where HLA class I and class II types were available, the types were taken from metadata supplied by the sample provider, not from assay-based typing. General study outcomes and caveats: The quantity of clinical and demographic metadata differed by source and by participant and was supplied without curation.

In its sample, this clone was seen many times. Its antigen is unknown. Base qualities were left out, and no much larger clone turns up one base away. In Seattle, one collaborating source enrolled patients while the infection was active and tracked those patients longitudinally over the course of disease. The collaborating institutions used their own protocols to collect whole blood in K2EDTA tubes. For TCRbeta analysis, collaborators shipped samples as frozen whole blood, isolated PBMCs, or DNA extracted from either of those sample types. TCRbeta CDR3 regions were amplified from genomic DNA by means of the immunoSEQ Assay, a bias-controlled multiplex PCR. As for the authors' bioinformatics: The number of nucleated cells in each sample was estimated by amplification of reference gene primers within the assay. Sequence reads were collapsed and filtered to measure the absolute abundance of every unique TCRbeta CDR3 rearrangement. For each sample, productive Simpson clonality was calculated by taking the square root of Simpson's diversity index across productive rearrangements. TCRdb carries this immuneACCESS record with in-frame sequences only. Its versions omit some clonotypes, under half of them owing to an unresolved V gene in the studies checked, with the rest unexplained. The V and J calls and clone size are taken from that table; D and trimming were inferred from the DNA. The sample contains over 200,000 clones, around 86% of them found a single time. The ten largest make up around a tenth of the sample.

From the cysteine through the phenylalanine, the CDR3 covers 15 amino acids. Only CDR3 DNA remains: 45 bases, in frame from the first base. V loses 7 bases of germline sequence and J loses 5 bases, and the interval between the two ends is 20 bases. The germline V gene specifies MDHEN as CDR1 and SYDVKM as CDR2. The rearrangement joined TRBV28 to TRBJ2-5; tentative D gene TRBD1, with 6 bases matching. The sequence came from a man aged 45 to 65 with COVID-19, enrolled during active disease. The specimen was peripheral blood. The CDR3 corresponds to CASTVGQGRRETQYF. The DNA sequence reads TGTGCCAGCACTGTAGGGCAGGGGCGCCGGGAGACCCAGTACTTC.